These 27 T cell receptor beta chains were sequenced from one sample in a study of Graves' ophthalmopathy and Graves' hyperthyroidism. Investigators amplified TCR beta CDR3 regions from RNA transcripts. HTBI primers were employed in first-round RT-PCR, then a second-round multiplex PCR followed. TCRdb used MiXCR to reprocess the multiplex PCR reads, holding one entry per CDR3 protein. Among roughly 220,000 distinct CDR3 sequences listed, around 42% were seen once. The sequenced sample was peripheral blood. The receptors stem from an adult man with Graves' ophthalmopathy.

This clonotype was detected ten times or more. This chain connects TRBV10-3 to TRBJ1-2, with D possibly being TRBD1 (5 bases). CDR3 length equals 12 residues. CDR1 is ENHRY, CDR2 SYGVKD, per germline. The CDR3 nucleotides read TGTGCTAACAGTGTCGGGGGTGCTGGCTACACCTTC. Its translation is CANSVGGAGYTF.

Regarding this clonotype: The conserved closing phenylalanine or tryptophan is absent in this CDR3, likely reflecting a read error. The gene calls are TRBV7-8 and TRBJ2-5; no reliable D call. This CDR3 has 15 residues. Germline V gene data show CDR1 as SGHVS and CDR2 as FQNEAQ. The V gene lost 5 bases and the J gene lost 5 bases, with 18 bases spanning the gap. The CDR3 loop reads CASSIIQTPGETQYS. DNA for the CDR3: TGTGCCAGCAGCATAATCCAGACCCCCGGGGAGACCCAGTACTCC.

V is TRBV20-1 and J is TRBJ1-2; D is unresolved. The CDR3 length is 13 residues. V shed 0 bases and J shed 4 bases, with 9 bases lying between them. CDR1 and CDR2 from the germline V gene are DFQATT and SNEGSKA (reference sequence). The CDR3 sequence: CSARDEAGYGYTF. The CDR3 DNA reads TGCAGTGCTAGAGATGAGGCAGGCTATGGCTACACCTTC.

The rearrangement links TRBV5-1 to TRBJ1-2; 8 bases are shared with TRBD1. The CDR3 contains 15 residues. V shed 3 bases and J 4 bases; nucleotides not matched to a gene: 8. Germline CDR1 reads SGHRS; CDR2 reads YFSETQ. This CDR3 reads CASSSGQGPSYGYTF. Here the CDR3 DNA reads TGCGCCAGCAGCTCAGGACAGGGTCCCTCCTATGGCTACACCTTC.

In its sample, this clonotype was seen once. An end of the junction does not agree with germline; a read error may underlie this. This sequence joins TRBV10-3 and TRBJ2-6; D remains unclear. Germline-derived CDR1 and CDR2 are ENHRY and SYGVKD. The CDR3 covers 13 residues. Here the CDR3 reads CASSAEGANVLTF. The CDR3 DNA sequence: TGTGCCAGCAGTGCGGAGGGGGCCAACGTCCTGACTTTC.

The sample holds many counts of this clonotype. The chain is built from TRBV9 and TRBJ1-6; no clear D. V dropped 4 bases and J dropped 1 base, with 0 bases sitting between them. Germline V gene sequence: CDR1 SGDLS, CDR2 YYNGEE. The CDR3 spans 12 residues. CDR3 DNA: TGTGCCAGCAGCTCCTATAATTCACCCCTCCACTTT. This translates into CASSSYNSPLHF.

J is TRBJ1-2 and V is TRBV19, with TRBD1 matching 9 bases. The length of the CDR3 is 17 residues. Germline CDR1 LNHDA, CDR2 SQIVND (reference sequence). V dropped 3 bases and J dropped 3; count of bases not matched to a gene: 11. The CDR3 loop is CASSIETGGNSDYGYTF. The DNA of the CDR3 is TGTGCCAGTAGTATCGAGACAGGGGGAAATTCCGACTATGGCTACACCTTC. Using reference TRBV19 and TRBJ1-2 for the parts outside the CDR3, the full variable domain is DGGITQSPKYLFRKEGQNVTLSCEQNLNHDAMYWYRQDPGQGLRLIYYSQIVNDFQKGDIAEGYSVSREKKESFPLTVTSAQKNPTAFYLCASSIETGGNSDYGYTFGSGTRLTVV.

This clonotype showed up just once. The chain employs TRBV14 and TRBJ2-7; D is tentatively TRBD1 or TRBD2 (5 bases each). The V and J ends lost 1 base and 0 bases respectively, with 10 bases between them. Germline assignment: CDR1 SGHDN and CDR2 FVKESK. This CDR3 spans 15 amino acids. CDR3: CASSQVLGTSYEQYF. CDR3 coding DNA: TGTGCCAGCAGCCAAGTATTGGGGACCTCCTACGAGCAGTACTTC.

The chain uses TRBV2 and TRBJ1-1, with D possibly TRBD1 on 5 matching bases. CDR3 length equals 13 residues. The V end lost 4 bases, the J end lost 4 bases, and 10 bases lay between the germline ends. Germline CDR1 is SNHLY and CDR2 is FYNNEI. Here the CDR3 DNA reads TGTGCCAGCAGTGGGGGGTGGGCCACTGAAGCTTTCTTT. Its translation: CASSGGWATEAFF.

This clonotype was counted between two and nine times. The rearrangement links TRBV7-9 to TRBJ2-6; 10 bases agree with TRBD1. Germline assignment: CDR1 SEHNR and CDR2 FQNEAQ (reference sequence). V gave up 5 bases and J gave up 4 bases; unmatched junction bases: 5. This CDR3 is 16 amino acids long. The CDR3 DNA reads as TGTGCCAGCAGCGCCGACAGGGGGCCCGGGGCCAACGTCCTGACTTTC. Translating it yields CASSADRGPGANVLTF.

The chain employs TRBV29-1 and TRBJ1-2; TRBD1 aligns across 7 bases. The germline gives CDR1 SQVTM, CDR2 ANQGSEA. V lost 6 bases, J lost 1 base, and 5 bases stayed unmatched. CDR3 length equals 13 residues. In nucleotides, the CDR3 is TGCAGCGTCGACAGGGACAGTAACTATGGCTACACCTTC. Protein product: CSVDRDSNYGYTF.

This rearrangement joins TRBV9 to TRBJ2-7, with 11 bases fitting TRBD2. V was pared by 4 bases and J by 4 bases, with 10 bases of the junction left unmatched. Germline V gene lookup returns CDR1 SGDLS and CDR2 YYNGEE. The CDR3 sequence is 16 residues long. CDR3 amino acids: CASSPQLAGDLYEQYF. CDR3 sequence (DNA): TGTGCCAGCAGCCCCCAACTAGCGGGGGACCTATACGAGCAGTACTTC.

V gene TRBV10-3 combines with J gene TRBJ2-7, with D perhaps TRBD2 (6 bases). V lost 4 bases, J lost 0 bases, and 13 bases lay in between. In germline, CDR1 is ENHRY, CDR2 SYGVKD. The CDR3 consists of 15 residues. The CDR3 bases are TGTGCCATCAGTGGGTGGACTACCAACTCCTACGAGCAGTACTTC. Its protein is CAISGWTTNSYEQYF.

V usage is TRBV20-1 and J usage is TRBJ2-7, with D possibly TRBD2 on 7 matching bases. The last part of the DNA fits TRBJ2-5 better; the J call may be wrong. CDR1 DFQATT and CDR2 SNEGSKA come from the germline V gene (reference sequence). The CDR3 runs 15 residues. DNA for the CDR3: TGCAGTGCCCCGGGGGGCGGGAGAGTAGGAGAGACCCAGTACTTC. Amino acid sequence: CSAPGGGRVGETQYF.

V and J are TRBV4-1 and TRBJ1-5, with D maybe TRBD1 (5 bases). There are 14 residues in the CDR3. Germline lookup yields CDR1 MGHRA and CDR2 YSYEKL. V dropped 1 base and J dropped 5 bases, with 9 bases sitting between them. The CDR3 here is CASSQGTPDQPQHF. CDR3 coding DNA: TGCGCCAGCAGCCAAGGGACACCAGATCAGCCCCAGCATTTT.

CDR3 in DNA: TGTGCCAGCAGCTTAGGTGGAGGGTGGTACGAGCAGTACTTC. Protein product: CASSLGGGWYEQYF. The chain is built from TRBV7-6 and TRBJ2-7; tentatively, D is TRBD2 (6 bases). This CDR3 has 14 amino acids. Trimming took 1 base from V and 4 from J, leaving 11 bases between them. Germline CDR1 is SGHVS and CDR2 is FNYEAQ.

In this sample, this clonotype turned up a few times. The junction does not match germline at one end; this may be a read error. This chain links TRBV10-3 with TRBJ2-7, with D unresolved. CDR3 length equals 13 residues. In germline, CDR1 is ENHRY, CDR2 SYGVKD. The CDR3 region is CASSSAADSKQYF. The CDR3 DNA sequence: TGTGCCAGCAGTTCGGCCGCCGATAGCAAGCAGTACTTC.

The rearrangement links TRBV7-2 to TRBJ1-5, with D unresolved. The CDR3 sequence is 15 residues long. In germline, CDR1 is SGHTA, CDR2 FQGNSA. Trimming removed 5 bases from V and 0 bases from J, with 11 bases in between. CDR3 residues: CASSRGRVSNQPQHF. The CDR3 nucleotides read TGTGCCAGCAGCCGAGGGCGGGTTAGCAATCAGCCCCAGCATTTT.

This rearrangement joins TRBV7-6 to TRBJ2-7, with 12 bases that match TRBD2. V was pared by 5 bases and J by 3 bases, with 5 bases of the junction left unmatched. Germline CDR1 reads SGHVS; CDR2 reads FNYEAQ. This CDR3 is 15 amino acids long. CDR3 sequence: CASSQRTSGVYEQYF. The CDR3, as DNA: TGTGCCAGCAGCCAAAGGACTAGCGGGGTCTACGAGCAGTACTTC.

This clonotype has only a few counts. CDR3 coding DNA: TGTGCCAGCAGCTTAAGGTTCGGGAGCGAGACCCAGTACTTC. Translated: CASSLRFGSETQYF. V usage is TRBV13 and J usage is TRBJ2-5; weak D call: TRBD2 (6 bases). The CDR3 has 14 residues. V lost 2 bases, J lost 5 bases, and 12 bases lay in between. The germline CDR1 and CDR2 sequences are PRHDT and FYEKMQ (reference sequence). The whole variable domain, filled in from reference TRBV13 and TRBJ2-5, reads AAGVIQSPRHLIKEKRETATLKCYPIPRHDTVYWYQQGPGQDPQFLISFYEKMQSDKGSIPDRFSAQQFSDYHSELNMSSLELGDSALYFCASSLRFGSETQYFGPGTRLLVL.

The chain has TRBV20-1 and TRBJ1-1, with D possibly matching TRBD1 (5 bases). The V gene lost 6 bases and the J gene lost 4 bases, with 15 bases spanning the gap. The CDR3 contains 13 residues. Germline V gene data show CDR1 as DFQATT and CDR2 as SNEGSKA (reference sequence). The CDR3 loop is CSASDRDPTEAFF. The CDR3 DNA reads as TGCAGTGCATCGGATAGGGACCCCACTGAAGCTTTCTTT.

This clonotype was picked up one time. The missing conserved phenylalanine or tryptophan at the end of this CDR3 makes a read error likely. V usage is TRBV29-1 and J usage is TRBJ2-5; D is uncertain. This CDR3 has 12 residues. V was trimmed by 4 bases and J by 1 base, leaving 7 bases between them. Looked up from germline, CDR1 is SQVTM and CDR2 is ANQGSEA. CDR3 loop: CSVVRAQETQYL. The DNA of the CDR3 is TGCAGCGTTGTTAGGGCCCAAGAGACCCAGTACCTC.

The CDR3 region has the DNA TGTGCCAGCAAACGACAGGGACCTACTAACACTGAAGCTTTCTTT. As protein: CASKRQGPTNTEAFF. This chain connects TRBV12-3 or TRBV12-4 to TRBJ1-1, with 7 bases lining up with TRBD1. CDR3 size: 15 residues. V lost 7 bases, J lost 2 bases, and 10 bases stayed unmatched.

A few counts support this clonotype. The chain joins TRBV7-2 to TRBJ1-5, with D hard to call. The germline V gene has CDR1 SGHTA and CDR2 FQGNSA. V was clipped by 2 bases and J by 6 bases, with 14 bases between them. This CDR3 region has 15 residues. In nucleotides, the CDR3 is TGTGCCAGCAGCTTAAGTGCCTTTCCGGGTCAGCCCCAGCATTTT. This encodes CASSLSAFPGQPQHF.

The chain employs TRBV5-5 and TRBJ2-7, with D tentatively TRBD1 (6 bases). CDR1 SGHKS and CDR2 YYEKEE come from the germline V gene (reference sequence). The CDR3 totals 14 residues. V was cut by 0 bases and J by 2 bases, with 9 bases left in between. CDR3 sequence: CASSLAGATYEQYF. The DNA of the CDR3 is TGTGCCAGCAGCTTGGCAGGGGCTACCTACGAGCAGTACTTC.

With regard to this clonotype: The DNA is left out, because the CDR3 cannot be placed on it with certainty; the CDR3 is given as TCRdb lists it. V is TRBV5-8 and J is TRBJ2-7. Germline CDR1 and CDR2: SGHTS and YDEGEE. From its first to its last residue, the CDR3 has 14 amino acids. The chain's CDR3 is CASSLSLGTETQYF.

The chain couples TRBV7-2 to TRBJ2-5, with a possible D match to TRBD2 (5 bases). The CDR3 loop spans 13 amino acids. Trimming stripped 5 bases from V and 4 bases from J, with 11 bases between. Per germline, CDR1 SGHTA and CDR2 FQGNSA. The CDR3: CASSTRTGETQYF. CDR3 coding DNA: TGTGCCAGCAGCACCAGGACTGGAGAGACCCAGTACTTC.